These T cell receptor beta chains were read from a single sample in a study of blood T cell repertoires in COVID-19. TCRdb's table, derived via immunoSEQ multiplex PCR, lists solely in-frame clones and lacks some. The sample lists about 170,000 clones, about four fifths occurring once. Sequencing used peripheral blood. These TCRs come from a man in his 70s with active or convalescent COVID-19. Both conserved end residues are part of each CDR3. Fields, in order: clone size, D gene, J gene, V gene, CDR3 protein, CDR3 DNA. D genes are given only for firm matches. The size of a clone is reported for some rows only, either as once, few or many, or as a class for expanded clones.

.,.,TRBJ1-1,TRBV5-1,CASSLEQGGTTEAFF,TGCGCCAGCAGCTTGGAGCAGGGTGGTACCACTGAAGCTTTCTTT
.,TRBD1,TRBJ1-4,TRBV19,CASSPQTGGGYEKLFF,TGTGCCAGTAGCCCCCAGACAGGGGGCGGTTATGAAAAACTGTTTTTT
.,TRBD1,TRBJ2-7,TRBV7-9,CASGTGTGTYEQYF,TGTGCCAGCGGCACCGGGACAGGGACCTACGAGCAGTACTTC
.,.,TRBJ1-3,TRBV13,CASSSRQYSGNTIYF,TGTGCCAGCAGCTCGCGACAGTACTCTGGAAACACCATATATTTT
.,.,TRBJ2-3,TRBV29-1,CSVDRLANSTDTQYF,TGCAGCGTTGATAGGCTAGCGAACAGCACAGATACGCAGTATTTT
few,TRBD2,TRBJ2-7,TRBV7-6,CASSLTSGSSYEQYF,TGTGCCAGCAGCTTAACTAGCGGTTCGTCCTACGAGCAGTACTTC
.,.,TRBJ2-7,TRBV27,CASSLEGPLSYEQYF,TGTGCCAGCAGTTTGGAGGGGCCCCTATCCTACGAGCAGTACTTC
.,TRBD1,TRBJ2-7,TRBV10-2,CASSEVPGQGRDEQYF,TGCGCCAGCAGTGAGGTCCCGGGACAGGGCCGCGACGAGCAGTACTTC
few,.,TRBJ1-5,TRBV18,CASSPQGYQPQHF,TGTGCCAGCTCACCCCAGGGGTATCAGCCCCAGCATTTT
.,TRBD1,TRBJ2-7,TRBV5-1,CASSPQGASYEQYF,TGCGCCAGCAGCCCACAGGGGGCTTCCTACGAGCAGTACTTC
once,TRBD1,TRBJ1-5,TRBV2,CASSENWTGERPQHF,TGTGCCAGCAGTGAAAACTGGACAGGGGAAAGGCCCCAGCATTTT
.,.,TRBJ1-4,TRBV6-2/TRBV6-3,CASSYSLESVEEKLFF,TGTGCCAGCAGTTACTCCCTGGAGTCGGTAGAAGAAAAACTGTTTTTT
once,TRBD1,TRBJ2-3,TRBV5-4,CASDFGIGDSGRTDTQYF,TGTGCCAGCGACTTCGGCATCGGGGACAGTGGGCGTACAGATACGCAGTATTTT
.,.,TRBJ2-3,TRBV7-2,CASSSNSYLTDTQYF,TGTGCCAGCAGCTCCAATTCCTACCTCACGGATACGCAGTATTTT
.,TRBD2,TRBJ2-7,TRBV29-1,CSVAPSGVFNEQYF,TGCAGCGTTGCTCCTAGCGGGGTATTCAACGAGCAGTACTTC
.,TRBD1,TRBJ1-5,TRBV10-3,CAISGQGAGQPQHF,TGTGCCATCAGTGGTCAGGGGGCCGGGCAGCCCCAGCATTTT
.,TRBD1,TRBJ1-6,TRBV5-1,CASSLGQGVFSPLHF,TGCGCCAGCAGCTTGGGACAGGGGGTTTTTTCACCCCTCCACTTT
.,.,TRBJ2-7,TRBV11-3,CASSLEFGQTYEQYF,TGTGCCAGCAGCTTAGAATTCGGACAGACCTACGAGCAGTACTTC
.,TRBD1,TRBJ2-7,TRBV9,CASSVGGTVSYEQYF,TGTGCCAGCAGCGTAGGGGGGACAGTCTCCTACGAGCAGTACTTC
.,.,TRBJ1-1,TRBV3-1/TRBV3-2,CASSHGGLGTEAFF,TGTGCCAGCAGCCATGGGGGGTTAGGCACTGAAGCTTTCTTT
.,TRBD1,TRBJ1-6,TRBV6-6,CASRQGAAYNSPLHF,TGTGCCAGCAGACAGGGGGCTGCCTATAATTCACCCCTCCACTTT
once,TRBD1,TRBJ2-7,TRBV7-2,CASSLGQGVSEQYF,TGTGCCAGCAGCTTAGGACAGGGGGTCAGCGAGCAGTACTTC
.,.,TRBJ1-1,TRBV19,CASSFNREAFF,TGTGCCAGTAGTTTCAACAGGGAAGCTTTCTTT
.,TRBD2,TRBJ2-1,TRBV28,CASSSAGTSGNEQFF,TGTGCCAGCAGTTCAGCCGGGACTAGCGGGAATGAGCAGTTCTTC
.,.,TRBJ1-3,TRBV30,CAWDSRGGTIYF,TGTGCCTGGGACTCCCGCGGGGGGACCATATATTTT
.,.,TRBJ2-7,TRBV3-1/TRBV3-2,CASAMTVAYEQYF,TGTGCCAGCGCTATGACAGTTGCCTACGAGCAGTACTTC
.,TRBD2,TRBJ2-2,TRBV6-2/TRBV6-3,CASSYTGGRTGELFF,TGTGCCAGCAGTTACACGGGAGGAAGGACCGGGGAGCTGTTTTTT
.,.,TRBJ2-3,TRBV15,CATSRAAGLRTDTQYF,TGTGCCACCAGCAGAGCCGCGGGACTTCGCACAGATACGCAGTATTTT
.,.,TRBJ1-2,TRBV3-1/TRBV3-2,CASSLRGIDYGYTF,TGTGCCAGCAGCCTCCGGGGAATCGACTATGGCTACACCTTC
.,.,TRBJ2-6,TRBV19,CASSTGHSSGANVLTF,TGTGCCAGTAGTACTGGACACAGCTCTGGGGCCAACGTCCTGACTTTC
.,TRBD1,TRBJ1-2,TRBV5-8,CASRPGQGALSSGYTF,TGTGCCAGCAGACCCGGACAGGGGGCGCTGAGTTCTGGCTACACCTTC
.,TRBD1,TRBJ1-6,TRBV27,CASSPSYRGGNSPLHF,TGTGCCAGCAGTCCGTCGTACAGGGGTGGTAATTCACCCCTCCACTTT
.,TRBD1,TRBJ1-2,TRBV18,CASSQDRGKISGHYTF,TGTGCCAGCTCACAGGACAGGGGGAAGATATCCGGCCACTACACCTTC
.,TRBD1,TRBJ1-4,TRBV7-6,CASSPTGTARQKLFF,TGTGCCAGCAGCCCAACCGGGACAGCGAGACAAAAACTGTTTTTT
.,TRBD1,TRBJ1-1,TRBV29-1,CSVAQGAWGTEAFF,TGCAGCGTTGCCCAGGGGGCATGGGGCACTGAAGCTTTCTTT
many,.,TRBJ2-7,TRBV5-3,CARSLGQLNSYEQYF,TGTGCCAGAAGCTTGGGTCAGTTAAACTCCTACGAGCAGTACTTC
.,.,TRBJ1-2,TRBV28,CASSFLYGYTF,TGTGCCAGCAGTTTCCTATATGGCTACACCTTC
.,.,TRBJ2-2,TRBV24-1,CATRGVGTGELFF,TGTGCCACCCGCGGGGTCGGAACCGGGGAGCTGTTTTTT
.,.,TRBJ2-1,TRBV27,CASSWAASPVVNEQFF,TGTGCCAGCAGTTGGGCAGCCTCACCGGTTGTCAATGAGCAGTTCTTC
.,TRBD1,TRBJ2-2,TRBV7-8,CASSLRTGHTGELFF,TGTGCCAGCAGCTTACGGACAGGGCATACCGGGGAGCTGTTTTTT
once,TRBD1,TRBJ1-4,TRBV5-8,CASTRGQGLTNEKLFF,TGTGCCAGCACCCGGGGACAGGGTTTAACTAATGAAAAACTGTTTTTT
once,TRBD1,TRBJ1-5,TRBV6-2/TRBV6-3,CASSYLGTGGMEPQHF,TGTGCCAGCAGTTACCTCGGGACAGGGGGCATGGAGCCCCAGCATTTT
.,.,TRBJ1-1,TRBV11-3,CASSLTVNTEAFF,TGTGCCAGCAGCTTAACAGTGAACACTGAAGCTTTCTTT